These 31 T cell receptor beta chains came from one sample sequenced in a study of OX40 agonist ivuxolimab in advanced cancers. TCRdb's copy holds only in-frame clones and misses some; the assay was immunoSEQ multiplex PCR. Of around 62,000 clones detected, approximately 80% appear once; the ten largest clones hold 5.5% to 6%. Source: CD4+ or CD8+ T cells sorted from blood, taken in a trial of the OX40 agonist ivuxolimab. The receptors originated from an adult with an advanced solid tumor such as melanoma, head and neck, liver or kidney cancer.

The chain joins TRBV5-1 to TRBJ2-1; possibly TRBD2 for D (5 bases). In germline, CDR1 is SGHRS, CDR2 YFSETQ. The CDR3 is 13 residues long. Between the trimmed V and J ends, which lost 2 bases and 7 bases, there was a span of 10 bases. The CDR3 loop is CASSLGRGNEQFF. The CDR3 bases are TGCGCCAGCAGCTTAGGTCGGGGAAATGAGCAGTTCTTC.

The chain is built from TRBV2 and TRBJ2-5; no clear D. With 4 bases removed from V and 5 bases from J, the gap between germline ends came to 11 bases. The germline gives CDR1 SNHLY, CDR2 FYNNEI. This CDR3 has 13 amino acids. The CDR3 loop reads CASSGSRLETQYF. The CDR3 coding sequence is TGTGCCAGCAGTGGAAGCAGGTTGGAGACCCAGTACTTC.

The CDR3 DNA is TGTGCCAGCAGTATTGCGGGGGGCCGGGAGACCCAGTACTTC. Translated: CASSIAGGRETQYF. V is TRBV28 and J is TRBJ2-5; 8 bases are a match to TRBD2. Germline loops: CDR1 MDHEN, CDR2 SYDVKM. This CDR3 contains 14 residues. The V gene end was trimmed by 5 bases and the J gene end by 5 bases; junction bases not matched to a gene: 7.

The chain couples TRBV5-6 to TRBJ2-3, with 7 bases lining up with TRBD2. With 6 bases clipped from V and 2 bases from J, the junction kept 12 bases outside the gene matches. CDR1 and CDR2 (germline): SGHDT, YYEEEE. The CDR3 spans 16 residues. The CDR3 DNA reads as TGTGCCAGCATCACCGGACTGCGGGGGACCACAGATACGCAGTATTTT. Its translation: CASITGLRGTTDTQYF.

The rearrangement joins TRBV19 to TRBJ2-7; tentative D call: TRBD1 (7 bases). The length of the CDR3 is 15 residues. Germline V lookup: CDR1 LNHDA, CDR2 SQIVND (reference sequence). Trimming took off 5 bases at V and 0 bases at J, with 14 bases between the two ends. The CDR3 DNA reads as TGTGCCAGTAGTTACGTGCAGGGGGGCTCCTACGAGCAGTACGTC. It translates to CASSYVQGGSYEQYV.

This chain links TRBV21-1 with TRBJ2-3; TRBD2 reflects the table's D call only, with no check against the DNA. TRBV21-1 represents a pseudogene. The CDR3 contains 15 residues. CDR3: CASSIAEGGTDTQYF. CDR3 coding DNA: TGTGCCAGCAGCATCGCTGAGGGTGGCACAGATACGCAGTATTTT.

The gene calls are TRBV16 and TRBJ2-1, with 10 bases identical to TRBD1. Per germline, CDR1 KGHSY and CDR2 FQNENV. The CDR3 spans 14 residues. V gave up 8 bases and J gave up 3 bases; unmatched junction bases: 4. The CDR3, as DNA: TGTGCCAGCCTCCGGGACAGGGGCTACAATGAGCAGTTCTTC. This gives the protein CASLRDRGYNEQFF. The variable domain in full, completed from reference TRBV16 and TRBJ2-1, reads GEEVAQTPKHLVRGEGQKAKLYCAPIKGHSYVFWYQQVLKNEFKFLISFQNENVFDETGMPKERFSAKCLPNSPCSLEIQATKLEDSAVYFCASLRDRGYNEQFFGPGTRLTVL.

V usage is TRBV6-1 and J usage is TRBJ2-7; TRBD2 aligns across 8 bases. Germline CDR1 reads MNHNS; CDR2 reads SASEGT. This CDR3 region has 15 residues. V shed 2 bases, J shed 2 bases, and the junction held 5 bases outside the gene matches. CDR3 nucleotides: TGTGCCAGCAGTGAAAGCGGGGGACTAACCTACGAGCAGTACGTC. Protein product: CASSESGGLTYEQYV.

The V gene is TRBV19, the J gene TRBJ1-4; no clear D gene. The CDR3 covers 15 residues. V shed 5 bases and J shed 2 bases, with 12 bases lying between them. Looked up from germline, CDR1 is LNHDA and CDR2 is SQIVND (reference sequence). In DNA, the CDR3 is TGTGCCAGTAGTGCGGGGTTGTACACTAATGAAAAACTGTTTTTT. This translates into CASSAGLYTNEKLFF.

This clone was found a few times. V is TRBV6-1 and J is TRBJ2-2; D gene unclear. The CDR3 has 14 amino acids. Germline-derived CDR1 and CDR2 are MNHNS and SASEGT. V was pared by 1 base and J by 6 bases, with 9 bases between. The CDR3 is CASSEGDGPGELFF. DNA of the CDR3: TGTGCCAGCAGTGAAGGAGACGGACCCGGGGAGCTGTTTTTT.

The J gene is TRBJ2-7, the V gene TRBV21-1; the table names TRBD2, a call not compared with the DNA. TRBV21-1 is a recognized pseudogene. The CDR3 runs to 18 residues. The CDR3 is CASSKGTSGRARGNEQYF. The CDR3, as DNA: TGTGCCAGCAGCAAAGGAACTAGCGGGAGGGCCCGAGGCAACGAGCAGTACTTC.

This clone was detected a few times. This chain links TRBV5-8 with TRBJ1-1; no definite D call. Trimming left V 9 bases short and J 2 bases short, with 14 bases between. This CDR3 spans 13 amino acids. Germline V gives CDR1 SGHTS, CDR2 YDEGEE. The CDR3 DNA reads TGTGCCACCGCAGAGGACGTAAACACTGAAGCTTTCTTT. It yields the protein CATAEDVNTEAFF.

The chain recombines TRBV6-6 with TRBJ2-2, with 8 nucleotides matching TRBD1. The CDR3 has 16 amino acids. The trim removed 2 bases at V and 1 base at J, leaving 3 bases unmatched. Germline CDR1 and CDR2: MNHNY and SVGAGI (reference sequence). In DNA form, the CDR3 reads TGTGCCAGCAGTTACACCGGGACAGGGAACACCGGGGAGCTGTTTTTT. Its protein product is CASSYTGTGNTGELFF.

The chain employs TRBV5-1 and TRBJ2-2; D gene ambiguous. The ends were cut back, 1 base at V and 4 bases at J, with 11 bases in the middle. This CDR3 is built from 15 residues. Germline assignment: CDR1 SGHRS and CDR2 YFSETQ. This chain's CDR3 is CASSLSVGSTGELFF. The CDR3 DNA reads as TGCGCCAGCAGCTTGTCGGTAGGGTCCACCGGGGAGCTGTTTTTT.

V and J are TRBV7-9 and TRBJ2-3; D gene uncertain. The germline V and J ends were trimmed by 1 base and 2 bases, with 10 bases remaining between them. The CDR3 has 15 residues. From germline, CDR1 is SEHNR and CDR2 FQNEAQ (reference sequence). The CDR3 is CASSLGWWTTDTQYF. CDR3 nucleotides: TGTGCCAGCAGCTTAGGATGGTGGACCACAGATACGCAGTATTTT.

The rearrangement links TRBV5-1 to TRBJ2-5; TRBD1 might be the D (6 bases). Per germline, CDR1 SGHRS and CDR2 YFSETQ. V shed 4 bases and J shed 0 bases, with 10 bases lying between them. This CDR3 is built from 14 residues. CDR3 sequence (DNA): TGCGCCAGCAGCACAGGGACCAACCAAGAGACCCAGTACTTC. It yields the protein CASSTGTNQETQYF.

This clone was recorded only once. This rearrangement joins TRBV11-2 to TRBJ1-1; 11 bases fit TRBD1. Trimming at V came to 5 bases and at J to 1 base, leaving 3 bases not matched to a gene. Germline CDR1 reads SGHAT; CDR2 reads FQNNGV. This CDR3 has 15 residues. CDR3 coding DNA: TGTGCCAGCAGCCCGGGACAGGGGGGGAACACTGAAGCTTTCTTT. As protein: CASSPGQGGNTEAFF.

This chain uses TRBV7-2 with TRBJ2-5, with D unresolved. The J call may be in error: the DNA end matches TRBJ2-7 better. Germline V gene sequence: CDR1 SGHTA, CDR2 FQGNSA. This CDR3 region has 12 residues. The CDR3 region has the DNA TGTGCCAGCAGCACAGACACCCACGAGCAGTACTTC. The encoded protein is CASSTDTHEQYF.

This clone has more than one count but fewer than ten. The chain uses TRBV6-6 and TRBJ1-1, with D perhaps TRBD1 (6 bases). The CDR3 is 13 residues long. CDR1 and CDR2 (germline): MNHNY, SVGAGI (reference sequence). V was trimmed by 2 bases and J by 7 bases, leaving 11 bases between them. CDR3 sequence (DNA): TGTGCCAGCAGTTACGCACAGGGAGATGAAGCTTTCTTT. This translates into CASSYAQGDEAFF.

The chain links TRBV25-1 to TRBJ1-4, with D possibly matching TRBD1 (6 bases). Germline V CDR1 and CDR2: MGHDK, SYGVNS. The CDR3 is 12 amino acids. Deletions cut 3 bases from V and 15 bases from J, with 14 bases between. CDR3: CASSDLQGSVFF. CDR3 sequence (DNA): TGTGCCAGCAGTGATTTACAGGGTTCGGTGTTTTTT. The variable domain in full, with the rest retrieved from reference TRBV25-1 and TRBJ1-4, is EADIYQTPRYLVIGTGKKITLECSQTMGHDKMYWYQQDPGMELHLIHYSYGVNSTEKGDLSSESTVSRIRTEHFPLTLESARPSHTSQYLCASSDLQGSVFFGSGTQLSVL.

V and J are TRBV7-2 and TRBJ2-4, with 7 bases identical to TRBD2. This CDR3 contains 15 residues. Germline CDR1 is SGHTA and CDR2 is FQGNSA. Unmatched junction bases numbered 11, after V lost 5 bases and J lost 7 bases. The CDR3 DNA reads TGTGCCAGCAGCCACATTTTAAGCGGGACGAACATTCAGTACTTC. Translated: CASSHILSGTNIQYF.

The gene calls are TRBV6-5 and TRBJ2-1, with D unresolved. The length of the CDR3 is 11 residues. The germline V gene encodes CDR1 MNHEY and CDR2 SVGAGI. Trimming took 1 base from V and 7 from J, leaving 2 bases between them. The CDR3 nucleotides are TGTGCCAGCAGTTACTTAAATGAGCAGTTCTTC. It specifies CASSYLNEQFF.

The V gene is TRBV7-9, the J gene TRBJ2-2; perhaps TRBD2 as D (6 bases). Germline assignment: CDR1 SEHNR and CDR2 FQNEAQ (reference sequence). Between the trimmed V and J ends, which lost 10 bases and 6 bases, there was a span of 18 bases. The CDR3 runs to 14 residues. CDR3 in DNA: TGTGCCACAGCTTACTTCGGAGGGCCCGGGGAGCTGTTTTTT. The encoded protein is CATAYFGGPGELFF.

V gene TRBV11-1 combines with J gene TRBJ1-2, with TRBD1 matching over 7 bases. The germline V gene encodes CDR1 SGHAT and CDR2 FQDESV (reference sequence). The CDR3 has 14 residues. The V segment lost 6 bases and the J segment 2 bases; nucleotides outside the gene matches: 6. CDR3 nucleotides: TGTGCCAGCAGTTACTCAGGGGGGAACTATGGCTACACCTTC. Amino acid sequence: CASSYSGGNYGYTF. The full variable domain, rest sourced from reference TRBV11-1 and TRBJ1-2, is EAEVAQSPRYKITEKSQAVAFWCDPISGHATLYWYRQILGQGPELLVQFQDESVVDDSQLPKDRFSAERLKGVDSTLKIQPAELGDSAMYLCASSYSGGNYGYTFGSGTRLTVV.

The V gene is TRBV7-2, the J gene TRBJ2-2; the D is unclear. V lost 3 bases to trimming and J lost 4 bases, with 12 bases between them. This CDR3 comprises 15 residues. Germline CDR1 and CDR2: SGHTA and FQGNSA. CDR3 sequence (DNA): TGTGCCAGCAGCTTGGTGCCTTTAATCACCGGGGAGCTGTTTTTT. Protein product: CASSLVPLITGELFF. The entire variable domain, with the rest obtained from reference TRBV7-2 and TRBJ2-2, is as follows: GAGVSQSPSNKVTEKGKDVELRCDPISGHTALYWYRQSLGQGLEFLIYFQGNSAPDKSGLPSDRFSAERTGGSVSTLTIQRTQQEDSAVYLCASSLVPLITGELFFGEGSRLTVL.

The genes are TRBV28 and TRBJ2-3; the match to TRBD2 covers 9 bases. Losses at the gene ends were 1 base for V and 4 bases for J; bases not matched to a gene: 6. Germline CDR1 and CDR2: MDHEN and SYDVKM. The CDR3 consists of 16 residues. CDR3 in amino acids: CASSLLAGAKADTQYF. The CDR3 DNA is TGTGCCAGCAGTTTATTAGCGGGAGCTAAGGCAGATACGCAGTATTTT.

The chain recombines TRBV18 with TRBJ1-1; 8 nucleotides line up with TRBD1. Losses at the gene ends were 3 bases for V and 11 bases for J; bases not matched to a gene: 5. Germline V CDR1 and CDR2: KGHSH, LQKENI. CDR3 length: 12 amino acids. CDR3 nucleotides: TGTGCCAGCTCACCGCCAGGGGGCTGGGCTTTCTTT. Encoded protein: CASSPPGGWAFF.

CDR3 in amino acids: CASREALAGGTKLYF. CDR3 nucleotide sequence: TGCGCCAGCAGGGAAGCACTAGCGGGAGGCACTAAGTTGTACTTC. The chain links TRBV5-1 to TRBJ2-7, with TRBD2 identical over 12 bases. V lost 5 bases, J lost 12 bases, and 15 bases stayed unmatched. The germline V gene encodes CDR1 SGHRS and CDR2 YFSETQ. There are 15 residues in the CDR3.

The gene calls are TRBV25-1 and TRBJ1-4; D may be TRBD1 (5 bases). CDR3 length equals 15 residues. The germline gives CDR1 MGHDK, CDR2 SYGVNS. V dropped 5 bases and J dropped 4 bases, with 14 bases sitting between them. CDR3 protein: CASSHPGGVNEKLFF. CDR3 nucleotide sequence: TGTGCCAGCAGTCATCCCGGGGGGGTTAATGAAAAACTGTTTTTT.

This chain connects TRBV27 to TRBJ2-1; TRBD1 or TRBD2 may be the D gene (6 bases each). V was clipped by 7 bases and J by 6 bases, with 19 bases between them. The CDR3 covers 15 residues. Germline loops: CDR1 MNHEY, CDR2 SMNVEV (reference sequence). The CDR3 region has the DNA TGTGCCAGCACCGCTCGAGGGGGGAAGGGCAATGAGCAGTTCTTC. Translating it yields CASTARGGKGNEQFF.

The chain has TRBV28 and TRBJ2-3; unclear D gene. V lost 4 bases, J lost 0 bases, and 11 bases lay in between. Germline V gene data show CDR1 as MDHEN and CDR2 as SYDVKM. The CDR3 runs 15 residues. In DNA form, the CDR3 reads TGTGCCAGCAGTTCCACCCGAGCTAGCACAGATACGCAGTATTTT. Protein sequence: CASSSTRASTDTQYF.